Following are 8 T cell receptor beta chains from one sample sequenced in a study of metastatic and nonmetastatic thyroid tumors (dated by TCRdb to 2020 to 2022). None of the patients had been given any treatment before thyroid surgery. The method was PCR. Sequencer: Illumina HiSeq 4000. Using fastp trimming at Q25 and MiXCR clonotype assembly, TCRdb reanalyzed the public sequencing data and kept in-frame beta chains. Within this sample are about 20,000 clones, with about a third of them counted one time only. Of the sample, 10% falls within the top ten clones. What was sequenced was tumor tissue. These receptor sequences come from a male donor with papillary thyroid cancer or a benign thyroid nodule (not recorded which). Some clones in this sample may be carry-over from other donors' samples.

This clone came up a few times. This chain uses TRBV28 with TRBJ1-2; D uncertain. The germline gives CDR1 MDHEN, CDR2 SYDVKM. Trimming pared 7 bases from V and 0 bases from J, leaving 9 bases between. The CDR3 is 13 amino acids. The CDR3 loop reads CASKPGANYGYTF. For the CDR3, the DNA is TGTGCCAGCAAACCCGGAGCTAACTATGGCTACACCTTC.

Note on this clone: At one end the junction does not follow the germline gene, possibly because of a read error. The genes are TRBV28 and TRBJ1-1; unclear D gene. CDR1 is MDHEN, CDR2 SYDVKM, per germline. This CDR3 spans 13 amino acids. The CDR3 here is CASITFVRAEAFF. The DNA for the CDR3 is TGTGCAAGCATTACCTTCGTACGTGCTGAAGCTTTCTTT.

This clone rates as medium-sized (0.01 to 0.1%). The CDR3 sequence is CASSVLHRRNSPLHF. For the CDR3, the DNA is TGTGCCAGCAGTGTCCTCCACAGGAGAAATTCACCCCTCCACTTT. V usage is TRBV2 and J usage is TRBJ1-6; D is possibly TRBD1 (5 bases). Trimming took off 4 bases at V and 7 bases at J, with 14 bases between the two ends. The germline V gene has CDR1 SNHLY and CDR2 FYNNEI. The CDR3 runs to 15 residues.

This chain uses TRBV30 with TRBJ2-2, with 7 bases identical to TRBD2. CDR3 size: 15 residues. V gave up 4 bases and J gave up 5 bases; unmatched junction bases: 10. Per germline, CDR1 GTSNPN and CDR2 SVGIG (reference sequence). The CDR3 DNA sequence: TGTGCCTGGACCGGAACCGGGACTACGACCGGGGAGCTGTTTTTT. This codes for CAWTGTGTTTGELFF. The whole variable domain, remainder taken from reference TRBV30 and TRBJ2-2, is SQTIHQWPATLVQPVGSPLSLECTVEGTSNPNLYWYRQAAGRGLQLLFYSVGIGQISSEVPQNLSASRPQDRQFILSSKKLLLSDSGFYLCAWTGTGTTTGELFFGEGSRLTVL.

This clone was picked up a small number of times. CDR3 in DNA: TGTGCCAGTAGTATCCCATCCAGGGGACAAGAGACTTTCTTT. Translating gives CASSIPSRGQETFF. The chain combines TRBV19 with TRBJ1-1; D possibly corresponds to TRBD1 (6 bases). Germline CDR1 LNHDA, CDR2 SQIVND (reference sequence). Trimming pared 3 bases from V and 12 bases from J, leaving 20 bases between. The CDR3 has 14 amino acids.

The chain links TRBV7-2 to TRBJ1-1; possible D gene TRBD1, 6 bases. CDR1 is SGHTA and CDR2 is FQGNSA in the germline V gene. The germline V and J ends were trimmed by 3 bases and 11 bases, with 19 bases remaining between them. This CDR3 is built from 14 residues. The CDR3 nucleotides read TGTGCCAGCAGCTTGGCCTCACAGGGAATGATGGCTTTCTTT. It is translated as CASSLASQGMMAFF.

This clone is labeled as medium-sized (0.01 to 0.1%). The chain joins TRBV6-1 to TRBJ2-7; D remains ambiguous. Germline V gene sequence: CDR1 MNHNS, CDR2 SASEGT. The CDR3 runs 14 residues. Trimming took 4 bases from V and 0 from J, leaving 10 bases between them. The CDR3: CASSVGASSYEQYF. The CDR3 nucleotides read TGTGCCAGCAGTGTCGGCGCTAGCTCCTACGAGCAGTACTTC.

This clone has only a few counts. The chain is built from TRBV6-2 or TRBV6-3 and TRBJ2-2, with no clear D. V was cut by 7 bases and J by 7 bases, with 19 bases left in between. The V gene's germline CDR1 is MNHEY and CDR2 SVGEGT. The CDR3 spans 15 residues. CDR3 residues: CASKLSPGKIGELFF. CDR3 nucleotide sequence: TGTGCCAGCAAACTAAGCCCGGGTAAGATCGGGGAGCTGTTTTTT.